The clone carrying this T cell receptor (beta chain) was counted ten times or more. Its antigen is still unknown. CDR3 size: 15 residues. J gave up 1 base and V 4 bases, and 6 bases lay outside the gene matches. Germline lookup yields CDR1 SQVTM and CDR2 ANQGSEA. A universal primer site was added by template switching, and unique molecular identifiers were carried by the cDNA. TCRdb redid the calling of the 5' RACE reads with MiXCR, one entry per CDR3 protein. The profile shows approximately 500,000 distinct CDR3 sequences, roughly 15% of them singletons. The sample originates from a study of identical twins. Study-level findings and limits: Twins' surplus sharing was weaker for beta out-of-frame sequences. Findings came from cross-sectional statistics, without long-term follow-up of donors. Researchers reported excess low generation probability among twin-shared out-of-frame alpha sequences.

The sample was also reused in another study, on yellow fever vaccine responses in identical twins.

This sequence originates from a woman in her late teens or twenties in good health. The sample comprised CD4+ T cells sorted from blood. This chain connects TRBV29-1 to TRBJ2-1; TRBD2 matches 8 bases. The CDR3 DNA follows: TGCAGCGTTGGGAGCGGGGGTCATTCCTACAATGAGCAGTTCTTC. Translating it yields CSVGSGGHSYNEQFF.